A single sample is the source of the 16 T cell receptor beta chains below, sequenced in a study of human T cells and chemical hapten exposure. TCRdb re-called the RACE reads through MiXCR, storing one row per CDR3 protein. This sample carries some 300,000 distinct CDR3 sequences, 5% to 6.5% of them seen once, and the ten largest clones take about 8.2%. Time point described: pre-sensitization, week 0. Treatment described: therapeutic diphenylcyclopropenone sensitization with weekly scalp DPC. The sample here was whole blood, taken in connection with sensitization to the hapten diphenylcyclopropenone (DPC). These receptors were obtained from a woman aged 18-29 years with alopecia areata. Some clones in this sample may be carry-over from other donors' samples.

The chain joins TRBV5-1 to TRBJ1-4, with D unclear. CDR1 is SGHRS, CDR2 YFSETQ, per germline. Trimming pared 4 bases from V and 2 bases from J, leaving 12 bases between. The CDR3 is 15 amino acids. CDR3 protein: CASSLAGSTNEKLFF. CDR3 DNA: TGCGCCAGCAGCCTGGCGGGTTCCACTAATGAAAAACTGTTTTTT.

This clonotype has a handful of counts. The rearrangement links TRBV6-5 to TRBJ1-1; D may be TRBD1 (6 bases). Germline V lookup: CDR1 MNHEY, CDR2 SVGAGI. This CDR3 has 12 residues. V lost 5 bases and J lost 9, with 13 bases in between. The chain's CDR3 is CASSSGQRKAFF. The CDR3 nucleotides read TGTGCCAGCAGTAGCGGACAGCGTAAAGCTTTCTTT.

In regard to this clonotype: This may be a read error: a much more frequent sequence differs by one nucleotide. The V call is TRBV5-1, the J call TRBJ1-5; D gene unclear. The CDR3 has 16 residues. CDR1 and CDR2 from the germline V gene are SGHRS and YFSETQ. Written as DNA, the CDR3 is TGCGCCAGCAGCTTGGGGCCTCCGGATAGCAATCAGCCCCAGCTTTTT. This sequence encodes CASSLGPPDSNQPQLF. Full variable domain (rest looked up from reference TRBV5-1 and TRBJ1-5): KAGVTQTPRYLIKTRGQQVTLSCSPISGHRSVSWYQQTPGQGLQFLFEYFSETQRNKGNFPGRFSGRQFSNSRSEMNVSTLELGDSALYLCASSLGPPDSNQPQLFGDGTRLSIL.

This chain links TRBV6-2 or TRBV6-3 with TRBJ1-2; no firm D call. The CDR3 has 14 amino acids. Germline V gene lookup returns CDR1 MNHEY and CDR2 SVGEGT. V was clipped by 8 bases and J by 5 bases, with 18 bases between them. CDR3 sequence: CASGSTRYLYGYTF. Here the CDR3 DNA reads TGTGCCAGCGGTTCAACACGTTACCTGTATGGCTACACCTTC.

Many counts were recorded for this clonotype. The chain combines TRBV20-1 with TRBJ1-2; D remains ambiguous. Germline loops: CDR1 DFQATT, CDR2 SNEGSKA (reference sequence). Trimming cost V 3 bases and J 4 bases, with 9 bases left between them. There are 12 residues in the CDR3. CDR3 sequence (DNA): TGCAGTGCTAGGCGTCTTTTCTATGGCTACACCTTC. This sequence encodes CSARRLFYGYTF.

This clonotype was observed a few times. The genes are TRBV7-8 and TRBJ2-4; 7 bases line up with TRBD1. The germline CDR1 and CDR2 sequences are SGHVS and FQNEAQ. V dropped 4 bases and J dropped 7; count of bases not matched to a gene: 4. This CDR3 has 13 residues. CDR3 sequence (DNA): TGTGCCAGCAGCTCGAGGGACAGCAACATTCAGTACTTC. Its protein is CASSSRDSNIQYF.

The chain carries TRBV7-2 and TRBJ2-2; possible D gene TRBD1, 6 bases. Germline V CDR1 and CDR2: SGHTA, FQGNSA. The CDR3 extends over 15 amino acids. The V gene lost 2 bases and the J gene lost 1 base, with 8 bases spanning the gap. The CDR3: CASSLQGKNTGELFF. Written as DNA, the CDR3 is TGTGCCAGCAGCTTACAGGGGAAGAACACCGGGGAGCTGTTTTTT.

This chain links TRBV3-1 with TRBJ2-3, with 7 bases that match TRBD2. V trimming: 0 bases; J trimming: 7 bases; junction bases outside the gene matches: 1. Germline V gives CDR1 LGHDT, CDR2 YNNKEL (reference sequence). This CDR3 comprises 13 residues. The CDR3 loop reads CASSQERGNTQYF. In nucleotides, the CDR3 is TGTGCCAGCAGCCAAGAGCGGGGGAATACGCAGTATTTT.

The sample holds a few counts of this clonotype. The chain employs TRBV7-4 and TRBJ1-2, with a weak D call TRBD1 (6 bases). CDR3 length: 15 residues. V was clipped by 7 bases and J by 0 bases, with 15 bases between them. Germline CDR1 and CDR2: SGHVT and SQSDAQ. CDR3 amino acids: CASNMDRKSNYGYTF. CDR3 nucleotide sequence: TGTGCCAGCAATATGGACAGAAAGTCTAACTATGGCTACACCTTC.

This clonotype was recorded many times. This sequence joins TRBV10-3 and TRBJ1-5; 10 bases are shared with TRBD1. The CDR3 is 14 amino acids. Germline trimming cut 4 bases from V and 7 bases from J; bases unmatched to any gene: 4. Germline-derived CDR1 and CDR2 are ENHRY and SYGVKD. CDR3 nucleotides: TGTGCCATCAGTGGGGACAGGGGAGGCCAGCCCCAGCATTTT. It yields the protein CAISGDRGGQPQHF.

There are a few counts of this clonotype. CDR3 nucleotides: TGTGCCAGCAGGGGACAGATGGAGGACGAGCAGTACTTC. Its translation: CASRGQMEDEQYF. V gene TRBV6-2 or TRBV6-3 combines with J gene TRBJ2-7; 7 bases are a match to TRBD1. V lost 6 bases and J lost 5; bases outside the gene matches: 7. The CDR3 extends over 13 amino acids. CDR1 and CDR2 (germline): MNHEY, SVGEGT.

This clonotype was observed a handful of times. CDR3 sequence: CASSVYDSSGNTIYF. The CDR3 DNA follows: TGTGCCAGCAGCGTATACGACAGCTCTGGAAACACCATATATTTT. The chain carries TRBV9 and TRBJ1-3; D possibly corresponds to TRBD1 (5 bases). V was cut by 1 base and J by 0 bases, with 8 bases left in between. The germline V gene has CDR1 SGDLS and CDR2 YYNGEE. CDR3 length equals 15 residues.

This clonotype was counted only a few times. The DNA of the CDR3 is TGTGCCAGCAGTCACCTCTCCGGGACAGGGGGGGCAGATACGCAGTATTTT. Its translation: CASSHLSGTGGADTQYF. The gene calls are TRBV6-1 and TRBJ2-3, with TRBD1 matching 11 bases. The CDR3 consists of 17 residues. Looked up from germline, CDR1 is MNHNS and CDR2 is SASEGT. Germline trimming cut 5 bases from V and 4 bases from J; bases unmatched to any gene: 11.

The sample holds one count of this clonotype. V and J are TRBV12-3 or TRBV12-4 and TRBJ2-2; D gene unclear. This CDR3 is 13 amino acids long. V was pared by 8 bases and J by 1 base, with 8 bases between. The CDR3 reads CASRWGNTGELFF. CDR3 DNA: TGTGCCAGCCGCTGGGGGAACACCGGGGAGCTGTTTTTT.

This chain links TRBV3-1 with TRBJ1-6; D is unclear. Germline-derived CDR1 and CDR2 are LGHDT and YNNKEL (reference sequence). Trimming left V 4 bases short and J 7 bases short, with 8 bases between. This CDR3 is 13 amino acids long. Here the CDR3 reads CASSLDPNSPLHF. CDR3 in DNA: TGTGCCAGCAGCCTAGACCCGAATTCACCCCTCCACTTT.

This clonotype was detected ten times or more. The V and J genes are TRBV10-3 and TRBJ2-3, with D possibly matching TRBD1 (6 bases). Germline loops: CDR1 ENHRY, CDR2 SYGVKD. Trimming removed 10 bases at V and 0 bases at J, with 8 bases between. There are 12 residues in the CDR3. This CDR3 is CASTGSTDTQYF. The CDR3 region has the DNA TGTGCCAGCACAGGGAGCACAGATACGCAGTATTTT.